Presented here are 6 T cell receptor beta chains from one specimen sequenced in a study of T-cell memory formation after mild COVID-19. TCRdb redid the calling of the 5' RACE reads with MiXCR, one entry per CDR3 protein. The table includes 500,000 to 550,000 distinct CDR3 sequences, approximately 20% detected once. Specimen: PBMCs or a T cell subset sorted from them (not recorded which). These receptors were collected from an adult woman who had mild COVID-19 (a few samples of this study predate the infection). Cell type and time point are not known.

The chain has TRBV24-1 and TRBJ2-7; tentative D call: TRBD1 (5 bases). Germline CDR1 reads KGHDR; CDR2 reads SFDVKD. Trimming took 7 bases from V and 3 from J, leaving 15 bases between them. The length of the CDR3 is 14 residues. The chain's CDR3 is CATRSEQDYYEQYF. CDR3 bases: TGTGCCACCAGATCCGAACAGGATTACTACGAGCAGTACTTC.

The genes are TRBV5-8 and TRBJ2-3; no clear D. This CDR3 has 17 amino acids. Germline-derived CDR1 and CDR2 are SGHTS and YDEGEE. Trimming stripped 4 bases from V and 3 bases from J, with 21 bases between. CDR3 region: CASSERSIGIGTDTQYF. The CDR3 DNA is TGTGCCAGCAGCGAGAGGTCCATAGGGATTGGGACAGATACGCAGTATTTT.

The V gene is TRBV29-1, the J gene TRBJ1-1; D gene unclear. The germline V and J ends were trimmed by 2 bases and 0 bases, with 7 bases remaining between them. The CDR3 is 13 residues long. Germline assignment: CDR1 SQVTM and CDR2 ANQGSEA. CDR3 loop: CSVEPRVNTEAFF. In nucleotides, the CDR3 is TGCAGCGTTGAACCCCGGGTGAACACTGAAGCTTTCTTT.

The V gene is TRBV9, the J gene TRBJ2-1, with TRBD1 identical over 7 bases. The trim removed 3 bases at V and 5 bases at J, leaving 11 bases unmatched. The CDR3 contains 16 residues. Germline V gives CDR1 SGDLS, CDR2 YYNGEE. CDR3 sequence reads: CASSGSRDSSHNEQFF. CDR3 sequence (DNA): TGTGCCAGCAGCGGTTCCCGGGACAGTAGCCACAATGAGCAGTTCTTC.

This chain connects TRBV7-9 to TRBJ2-1, with unresolved D. CDR1 and CDR2 from the germline V gene are SEHNR and FQNEAQ (reference sequence). Trimming shortened V by 0 bases and J by 7 bases, and 4 bases separated the two germline ends. The CDR3 runs 12 residues. The CDR3 protein is CASSLALNEQFF. In DNA, the CDR3 is TGTGCCAGCAGCTTAGCCCTGAATGAGCAGTTCTTC.

In this sample, this clonotype turned up a few times. V is TRBV9 and J is TRBJ2-7; no firm D call. The V gene's germline CDR1 is SGDLS and CDR2 YYNGEE. V lost 0 bases, J lost 4 bases, and 14 bases lay in between. The CDR3 length is 15 residues. In DNA form, the CDR3 reads TGTGCCAGCAGCGTAGCTTGGAATGCCCAATACGAGCAGTACTTC. Amino acid sequence: CASSVAWNAQYEQYF.